The entry below describes one TCR beta chain. Assay: immunoSEQ multiplex PCR; the TCRdb copy retains only in-frame clones and omits some. The sample has 85,000 to 110,000 clones, roughly nine tenths seen once. The data are from a study of blood T cell repertoires in COVID-19. Background on the study: Collection of acute and convalescent COVID-19 samples took place in the United States, Italy and Spain.

Germline lookup yields CDR1 MDHEN and CDR2 SYDVKM. The ends were cut back, 4 bases at V and 4 bases at J, with 10 bases in the middle. This CDR3 contains 13 residues. The sequence was obtained from a woman of 80 years or more in a cohort sampled during active COVID-19. The sequenced material came from peripheral blood. The chain uses TRBV28 and TRBJ1-1; D is undetermined. CDR3 DNA sequence: TGTGCCAGCAGTTCGGAGAGGGTCACTGAAGCTTTCTTT. Encoded protein: CASSSERVTEAFF.